A selection of T cell receptor beta chains follows, all from one sample in a study of OX40 agonist ivuxolimab in advanced cancers. Method: immunoSEQ multiplex PCR; TCRdb's copy keeps in-frame clones and lacks some. The sample includes tens of thousands of clones, around 90% of them seen just once. The sequencing here drew on CD4+ or CD8+ T cells sorted from blood, taken in a trial of the OX40 agonist ivuxolimab. These receptors came from an adult with an advanced solid tumor such as melanoma, head and neck, liver or kidney cancer. Both conserved end residues are part of each CDR3. A D gene is named only where the DNA matches it firmly. A clone size is listed for some rows: how often the clone was seen (once, few, many), or a class if it is expanded.

clone size: -; D gene: -; CDR3 length: 12; V gene: TRBV28; J gene: TRBJ2-7; CDR3 protein: CASSRKVNEQYF; CDR3 DNA: TGTGCCAGCAGTCGAAAGGTCAACGAGCAGTACTTC
clone size: -; D gene: -; CDR3 length: 12; V gene: TRBV27; J gene: TRBJ1-5; CDR3 protein: CASSFAGQPQHF; CDR3 DNA: TGTGCCAGCAGTTTCGCGGGTCAGCCCCAGCATTTT
clone size: -; D gene: TRBD1; CDR3 length: 14; V gene: TRBV10-3; J gene: TRBJ2-5; CDR3 protein: CAISRDRGTETQYF; CDR3 DNA: TGTGCCATCAGTCGGGACAGGGGGACGGAGACCCAGTACTTC
clone size: -; D gene: TRBD2; CDR3 length: 15; V gene: TRBV29-1; J gene: TRBJ2-1; CDR3 protein: CSKTGTSDPYGEQFF; CDR3 DNA: TGCAGCAAGACGGGGACTAGCGACCCTTACGGTGAGCAGTTCTTC
clone size: medium-sized; D gene: TRBD1; CDR3 length: 14; V gene: TRBV7-9; J gene: TRBJ1-1; CDR3 protein: CASSRTGSNTEAFF; CDR3 DNA: TGTGCCAGCAGCCGGACAGGGTCCAACACTGAAGCTTTCTTT
clone size: -; D gene: TRBD1; CDR3 length: 14; V gene: TRBV19; J gene: TRBJ2-4; CDR3 protein: CASKDRASLYIQYF; CDR3 DNA: TGTGCCAGTAAGGACAGGGCGTCCCTGTACATTCAGTACTTC
clone size: -; D gene: -; CDR3 length: 14; V gene: TRBV30; J gene: TRBJ1-5; CDR3 protein: CAWSGIQFNQPQHF; CDR3 DNA: TGTGCCTGGAGTGGGATACAGTTCAATCAGCCCCAGCATTTT
clone size: -; D gene: TRBD2; CDR3 length: 17; V gene: TRBV16; J gene: TRBJ2-2; CDR3 protein: CASSQSAGGLYTGELFF; CDR3 DNA: TGTGCCAGCAGCCAATCTGCGGGAGGGCTCTACACCGGGGAGCTGTTTTTT
clone size: -; D gene: TRBD1; CDR3 length: 14; V gene: TRBV5-1; J gene: TRBJ1-2; CDR3 protein: CASSPQGAGYGYTF; CDR3 DNA: TGCGCCAGCAGCCCACAGGGGGCCGGCTATGGCTACACCTTC
clone size: -; D gene: -; CDR3 length: 17; V gene: TRBV19; J gene: TRBJ2-5; CDR3 protein: CASSIGPRGGSQETQYF; CDR3 DNA: TGTGCCAGTAGTATTGGGCCCCGTGGGGGAAGCCAAGAGACCCAGTACTTC
clone size: -; D gene: TRBD2; CDR3 length: 16; V gene: TRBV9; J gene: TRBJ2-5; CDR3 protein: CASSSRLAGGRETQYF; CDR3 DNA: TGTGCCAGCAGCTCCCGACTAGCGGGAGGTCGGGAGACCCAGTACTTC
clone size: -; D gene: -; CDR3 length: 15; V gene: TRBV7-9; J gene: TRBJ1-6; CDR3 protein: CASRHTGRWDSPLHF; CDR3 DNA: TGTGCCAGCAGACATACAGGGCGGTGGGATTCACCCCTCCACTTT
clone size: -; D gene: -; CDR3 length: 17; V gene: TRBV7-3; J gene: TRBJ2-4; CDR3 protein: CASSPGPLTGAKNIQYF; CDR3 DNA: TGTGCCAGCAGCCCTGGCCCCTTAACAGGGGCCAAAAACATTCAGTACTTC
clone size: -; D gene: -; CDR3 length: 14; V gene: TRBV6-1; J gene: TRBJ2-7; CDR3 protein: CASNAPTATYEQYF; CDR3 DNA: TGTGCCAGCAACGCCCCTACAGCGACCTACGAGCAGTACTTC
clone size: -; D gene: -; CDR3 length: 16; V gene: TRBV15; J gene: TRBJ1-5; CDR3 protein: CATSRYVDIYNQPQHF; CDR3 DNA: TGTGCCACCAGCAGATACGTCGACATCTACAATCAGCCCCAGCATTTT
clone size: medium-sized; D gene: -; CDR3 length: 14; V gene: TRBV4-1; J gene: TRBJ1-1; CDR3 protein: CASSQGPMNTEAFF; CDR3 DNA: TGCGCCAGCAGCCAGGGGCCGATGAACACTGAAGCTTTCTTT
clone size: -; D gene: -; CDR3 length: 14; V gene: TRBV2; J gene: TRBJ1-1; CDR3 protein: CASSEGGMNTEAFF; CDR3 DNA: TGTGCCAGCAGTGAGGGGGGGATGAACACTGAAGCTTTCTTT
clone size: -; D gene: -; CDR3 length: 13; V gene: TRBV5-1; J gene: TRBJ2-3; CDR3 protein: CASSQISPDTQYF; CDR3 DNA: TGCGCCAGCAGTCAAATAAGCCCGGATACGCAGTATTTT
clone size: -; D gene: TRBD1; CDR3 length: 15; V gene: TRBV7-8; J gene: TRBJ1-1; CDR3 protein: CASSLLWTGNTEAFF; CDR3 DNA: TGTGCCAGCAGCTTACTTTGGACAGGCAACACTGAAGCTTTCTTT
clone size: -; D gene: TRBD2; CDR3 length: 17; V gene: TRBV6-9; J gene: TRBJ2-3; CDR3 protein: CASSPPASGSLTDTQYF; CDR3 DNA: TGTGCCAGCAGCCCGCCCGCTAGCGGGAGCCTCACAGATACGCAGTATTTT
clone size: -; D gene: -; CDR3 length: 13; V gene: TRBV6-6; J gene: TRBJ2-7; CDR3 protein: CASSYRAGYEQYF; CDR3 DNA: TGTGCCAGCAGTTACCGGGCGGGCTACGAGCAGTACTTC
clone size: -; D gene: -; CDR3 length: 14; V gene: TRBV27; J gene: TRBJ2-7; CDR3 protein: CASSFRDGRYEQYF; CDR3 DNA: TGTGCCAGCAGTTTCCGGGACGGACGGTACGAGCAGTACTTC
clone size: -; D gene: -; CDR3 length: 14; V gene: TRBV9; J gene: TRBJ2-5; CDR3 protein: CASSVRPVQETQYF; CDR3 DNA: TGTGCCAGCAGCGTAAGACCAGTGCAAGAGACCCAGTACTTC
clone size: -; D gene: TRBD1; CDR3 length: 16; V gene: TRBV4-1; J gene: TRBJ2-2; CDR3 protein: CASSPDRGRGTGELFF; CDR3 DNA: TGCGCCAGCAGCCCGGACAGGGGGCGAGGAACCGGGGAGCTGTTTTTT
clone size: -; D gene: TRBD1; CDR3 length: 14; V gene: TRBV27; J gene: TRBJ2-7; CDR3 protein: CASSLDRASYEQYF; CDR3 DNA: TGTGCCAGCAGCCTGGACAGGGCCTCCTACGAGCAGTACTTC
clone size: -; D gene: TRBD2; CDR3 length: 16; V gene: TRBV28; J gene: TRBJ2-1; CDR3 protein: CASSSASGRAVNEQFF; CDR3 DNA: TGTGCCAGCAGTTCCGCTAGCGGGAGGGCCGTGAATGAGCAGTTCTTC
clone size: -; D gene: -; CDR3 length: 15; V gene: TRBV18; J gene: TRBJ2-7; CDR3 protein: CASSPSAGSSYEQYF; CDR3 DNA: TGTGCCAGCTCGCCCTCTGCAGGGAGCTCCTACGAGCAGTACTTC
clone size: -; D gene: TRBD2; CDR3 length: 16; V gene: TRBV7-9; J gene: TRBJ2-3; CDR3 protein: CASSLSAVAGTDTQYF; CDR3 DNA: TGTGCCAGCAGCTTATCCGCTGTAGCGGGGACGGATACGCAGTATTTT
clone size: -; D gene: TRBD1; CDR3 length: 14; V gene: TRBV9; J gene: TRBJ2-7; CDR3 protein: CASSPSRGTYEQYF; CDR3 DNA: TGTGCCAGCAGCCCATCCAGGGGGACCTACGAGCAGTACTTC
clone size: -; D gene: -; CDR3 length: 12; V gene: TRBV28; J gene: TRBJ2-5; CDR3 protein: CASREGQETQYF; CDR3 DNA: TGTGCCAGCAGGGAGGGTCAAGAGACCCAGTACTTC
clone size: -; D gene: -; CDR3 length: 13; V gene: TRBV18; J gene: TRBJ2-3; CDR3 protein: CASSSRLPDTQYF; CDR3 DNA: TGTGCCAGCTCATCAAGGTTGCCAGATACGCAGTATTTT
clone size: -; D gene: -; CDR3 length: 14; V gene: TRBV2; J gene: TRBJ2-7; CDR3 protein: CASRPGQSSYEQYF; CDR3 DNA: TGTGCCAGCAGGCCCGGGCAGAGCTCCTACGAGCAGTACTTC
clone size: -; D gene: -; CDR3 length: 15; V gene: TRBV27; J gene: TRBJ1-1; CDR3 protein: CASSSRWKGATEAFF; CDR3 DNA: TGTGCCAGCAGTTCTAGGTGGAAGGGCGCCACTGAAGCTTTCTTT
clone size: -; D gene: TRBD1; CDR3 length: 15; V gene: TRBV6-5; J gene: TRBJ2-7; CDR3 protein: CASSYRQGASYEQYF; CDR3 DNA: TGTGCCAGCAGTTACCGGCAGGGGGCTTCCTACGAGCAGTACTTC
clone size: once; D gene: -; CDR3 length: 15; V gene: TRBV7-9; J gene: TRBJ1-2; CDR3 protein: CASSLDGGHSDGYTF; CDR3 DNA: TGTGCCAGCAGCTTAGATGGAGGTCACTCCGATGGCTACACCTTC
clone size: -; D gene: -; CDR3 length: 13; V gene: TRBV14; J gene: TRBJ1-2; CDR3 protein: CASSQDTYYGYTF; CDR3 DNA: TGTGCCAGCAGTCAAGACACTTACTATGGCTACACCTTC
clone size: -; D gene: TRBD1; CDR3 length: 15; V gene: TRBV7-9; J gene: TRBJ2-1; CDR3 protein: CASSHVGTAYNEQFF; CDR3 DNA: TGTGCCAGCAGCCACGTTGGGACAGCCTACAATGAGCAGTTCTTC
clone size: few; D gene: TRBD2; CDR3 length: 13; V gene: TRBV10-1; J gene: TRBJ2-7; CDR3 protein: CASSEGGLVRQYF; CDR3 DNA: TGCGCCAGCAGTGAAGGGGGACTAGTGAGACAGTACTTC
clone size: -; D gene: -; CDR3 length: 14; V gene: TRBV6-6; J gene: TRBJ2-2; CDR3 protein: CASSYGDLAGELFF; CDR3 DNA: TGTGCCAGCAGTTATGGAGATTTGGCCGGGGAGCTGTTTTTT